The rows below give T cell receptor beta chains drawn from one sample of a study of Ad26.COV2.S vaccination and SARS-CoV-2 variants. Method: immunoSEQ multiplex PCR; TCRdb's copy keeps in-frame clones and lacks some. In the table there are 400,000 to 450,000 clones, approximately 92% of which are singletons. Here the sequenced sample was peripheral blood, taken in a trial of Ad26.COV2.S vaccine versus placebo. Receptors were obtained from a person between 18 and 65 years old who received the Ad26.COV2.S COVID-19 vaccine or a placebo. Each CDR3 is given with its conserved first and last residue. Fields, in order: V gene, clone size, D gene, J gene, CDR3 length, CDR3 protein, CDR3 DNA. The D gene is left open where the match is weak. Clone size appears in some rows only: once, few, many, or a class for an expanded clone.

v_call: TRBV11-3
clone_size: once
d_call: TRBD2
j_call: TRBJ2-5
cdr3_length: 14
cdr3_aa: CASSTGGGRETQYF
cdr3_nt: TGTGCCAGCAGCACCGGGGGGGGAAGAGAGACCCAGTACTTC

v_call: TRBV27
clone_size: NA
d_call: NA
j_call: TRBJ2-1
cdr3_length: 18
cdr3_aa: CASSLGQGDTGAYNEQFF
cdr3_nt: TGTGCCAGCAGTTTAGGGCAGGGCGATACCGGGGCCTACAATGAGCAGTTCTTC

v_call: TRBV2
clone_size: NA
d_call: NA
j_call: TRBJ2-1
cdr3_length: 15
cdr3_aa: CASIPFRSSYNEQFF
cdr3_nt: TGTGCCAGCATCCCTTTTAGAAGCTCCTACAATGAGCAGTTCTTC

v_call: TRBV7-8
clone_size: once
d_call: NA
j_call: TRBJ1-1
cdr3_length: 17
cdr3_aa: CASSAHRDKAMNTEAFF
cdr3_nt: TGTGCCAGCAGCGCCCACCGGGACAAGGCCATGAACACTGAAGCTTTCTTT

v_call: TRBV14
clone_size: NA
d_call: NA
j_call: TRBJ2-1
cdr3_length: 15
cdr3_aa: CASSRAALSYNEQFF
cdr3_nt: TGTGCCAGCAGCCGCGCGGCCCTTTCCTACAATGAGCAGTTCTTC

v_call: TRBV6-5
clone_size: NA
d_call: NA
j_call: TRBJ2-1
cdr3_length: 13
cdr3_aa: CASSYSTYNEQFF
cdr3_nt: TGTGCCAGCAGTTACTCGACTTATAATGAGCAGTTCTTC

v_call: TRBV7-9
clone_size: NA
d_call: NA
j_call: TRBJ2-5
cdr3_length: 14
cdr3_aa: CASSPQEGWETQYF
cdr3_nt: TGTGCCAGCAGCCCTCAGGAAGGCTGGGAGACCCAGTACTTC

v_call: TRBV2
clone_size: NA
d_call: NA
j_call: TRBJ1-1
cdr3_length: 16
cdr3_aa: CASSPWAIRRNTEAFF
cdr3_nt: TGTGCCAGCAGCCCTTGGGCCATAAGGCGAAACACTGAAGCTTTCTTT

v_call: TRBV9
clone_size: NA
d_call: TRBD1
j_call: TRBJ2-1
cdr3_length: 15
cdr3_aa: CASSVGQGPFNEQFF
cdr3_nt: TGTGCCAGCAGCGTAGGACAGGGCCCTTTCAATGAGCAGTTCTTC

v_call: TRBV5-4
clone_size: NA
d_call: TRBD2
j_call: TRBJ2-3
cdr3_length: 15
cdr3_aa: CASSRTSGKGDTQYF
cdr3_nt: TGTGCCAGCAGCAGGACTAGCGGGAAAGGGGATACGCAGTATTTT

v_call: TRBV3-1/TRBV3-2
clone_size: NA
d_call: NA
j_call: TRBJ1-2
cdr3_length: 13
cdr3_aa: CASSQEYNYGYTF
cdr3_nt: TGTGCCAGCAGCCAAGAATACAACTATGGCTACACCTTC

v_call: TRBV5-6
clone_size: NA
d_call: NA
j_call: TRBJ2-4
cdr3_length: 17
cdr3_aa: CASSLALGELAKNIQYF
cdr3_nt: TGTGCCAGCAGCTTGGCACTGGGAGAGTTAGCCAAAAACATTCAGTACTTC

v_call: TRBV7-2
clone_size: NA
d_call: TRBD2
j_call: TRBJ2-5
cdr3_length: 14
cdr3_aa: CASSPGLAVETQYF
cdr3_nt: TGTGCCAGCAGCCCCGGACTAGCCGTGGAGACCCAGTACTTC

v_call: TRBV7-9
clone_size: NA
d_call: TRBD2
j_call: TRBJ2-5
cdr3_length: 16
cdr3_aa: CASSLDPSGARETQYF
cdr3_nt: TGTGCCAGCAGCTTAGACCCTAGCGGGGCCCGAGAGACCCAGTACTTC